Sequencing of this TCR beta chain was carried out in a study of shared clonotypes between healthy human individuals. Assay: immunoSEQ multiplex PCR; the TCRdb copy retains only in-frame clones and omits some. Of hundreds of thousands of clones listed, 95% to 97% are singletons. Terminally differentiated effector memory CD45RA+ cells were excluded from the naive CD8 cells, which were CD45RO-negative and positively selected for CCR7. The material sequenced was naive CD8+ T cells sorted from blood. This TCR was sampled from a man under 40 in good health.

CDR3 coding DNA: TGTGCCAGCAGTGACTCCGCGGGAGGGCGGAATGAGCAGTTCTTC. Translated, it gives CASSDSAGGRNEQFF. This rearrangement joins TRBV6-4 to TRBJ2-1; TRBD2 matches 9 bases. The CDR3 is 15 residues long. With 0 bases clipped from V and 7 bases from J, the junction kept 4 bases outside the gene matches. Germline V lookup: CDR1 MRHNA, CDR2 SNTAGT.